What follows are 32 T cell receptor beta chains derived from one specimen sequenced in a study of CD8 T cells in Susac syndrome. When the RNA was reverse transcribed, random hexamers were used with an input of about 0.5 to 1 ug. From the immunoSEQ multiplex PCR reads, TCRdb called clonotypes with MiXCR, one entry per CDR3 protein. Of about 66,000 distinct CDR3 sequences detected, approximately 93% appear once; the ten largest clones hold about 0.6%. The sequenced sample consisted of CD8+ T cells from PBMCs. These receptor sequences come from a human donor with multiple sclerosis.

J is TRBJ2-6 and V is TRBV28; D not resolved. CDR3 size: 13 residues. V was cut by 4 bases and J by 11 bases, with 12 bases left in between. Germline V gives CDR1 MDHEN, CDR2 SYDVKM. CDR3 coding DNA: TGTGCCAGCAGTTCCACCCCGTCCGACGTCCTGACTTTC. Protein sequence: CASSSTPSDVLTF.

The rearrangement joins TRBV3-1 to TRBJ1-2; D is unclear. V gave up 1 base and J gave up 4 bases, with 16 bases separating them. The CDR3 totals 16 residues. Germline V CDR1 and CDR2: LGHDT, YNNKEL (reference sequence). This CDR3 is CASSQAGRDRSYGYTF. The CDR3 DNA reads TGTGCCAGCAGCCAAGCTGGCCGGGATCGGTCCTATGGCTACACCTTC.

The chain uses TRBV15 and TRBJ2-1, with 8 bases that match TRBD2. This CDR3 comprises 15 residues. The J segment lost 4 bases and the V segment lost 0 bases, leaving 2 bases of the junction unmatched. The germline CDR1 and CDR2 sequences are LNHNV and YYDKDF (reference sequence). CDR3 amino acids: CATSRDKREYNEQFF. In DNA form, the CDR3 reads TGTGCCACCAGCAGAGATAAGCGGGAGTACAATGAGCAGTTCTTC.

The genes are TRBV28 and TRBJ2-3, with 7 bases fitting TRBD2. V lost 8 bases and J lost 6; bases outside the gene matches: 2. Germline values: CDR1 MDHEN, CDR2 SYDVKM. This CDR3 region has 11 residues. The CDR3 here is CASGGDDTQYF. Here the CDR3 DNA reads TGTGCCAGCGGGGGGGACGATACGCAGTATTTT. Full variable domain (missing parts from reference TRBV28 and TRBJ2-3): DVKVTQSSRYLVKRTGEKVFLECVQDMDHENMFWYRQDPGLGLRLIYFSYDVKMKEKGDIPEGYSVSREKKERFSLILESASTNQTSMYLCASGGDDTQYFGPGTRLTVL.

The gene calls are TRBV20-1 and TRBJ2-7, with D perhaps TRBD1 or TRBD2 (5 bases each). The CDR3 extends over 13 amino acids. Germline CDR1 reads DFQATT; CDR2 reads SNEGSKA (reference sequence). Trimming left V 2 bases short and J 4 bases short, with 12 bases between. The CDR3 sequence is CSARTLEGYEQYF. DNA for the CDR3: TGCAGTGCTAGAACGCTCGAGGGGTACGAGCAGTACTTC.

In this sample, this clonotype turned up once. This rearrangement joins TRBV13 to TRBJ2-1, with D perhaps given as TRBD1 or TRBD2 (5 bases each). This CDR3 is 15 amino acids long. V was shortened by 5 bases and J by 4 bases, with 15 bases between the two germline ends. In germline, CDR1 is PRHDT, CDR2 FYEKMQ (reference sequence). CDR3 DNA: TGTGCCAGCAGCACCCGAGGGGTTAAGTACAATGAGCAGTTCTTC. It translates to CASSTRGVKYNEQFF.

This clonotype came up a few times. V and J are TRBV15 and TRBJ2-7; the D gene is possibly TRBD1 (6 bases). V gave up 0 bases and J gave up 4 bases, with 13 bases separating them. Germline V lookup: CDR1 LNHNV, CDR2 YYDKDF (reference sequence). The CDR3 has 15 amino acids. CDR3 protein: CATSRERTAEYEQYF. Here the CDR3 DNA reads TGTGCCACCAGCAGAGAGCGGACAGCCGAGTACGAGCAGTACTTC.

The CDR3 coding sequence is TGTGCCAGCAGTTACGGGACTAGCGTACGCTACGAGCAGTACTTC. Protein: CASSYGTSVRYEQYF. The chain employs TRBV27 and TRBJ2-7; 10 nucleotides match TRBD2. The germline V gene encodes CDR1 MNHEY and CDR2 SMNVEV (reference sequence). Germline trimming cut 4 bases from V and 3 bases from J; bases unmatched to any gene: 6. CDR3 length equals 15 residues.

The chain links TRBV7-9 to TRBJ2-7; no clear D gene. The CDR3 totals 14 residues. Trimming shortened V by 4 bases and J by 3 bases, and 13 bases separated the two germline ends. Germline lookup yields CDR1 SEHNR and CDR2 FQNEAQ (reference sequence). CDR3 in DNA: TGTGCCAGCAGCTCCGACGGGTCATTCTACGAGCAGTACTTC. Translated: CASSSDGSFYEQYF.

The chain combines TRBV15 with TRBJ2-1; D unclear. V lost 7 bases and J 5 bases, leaving 9 bases between the germline ends. CDR3 length: 12 residues. Germline V lookup: CDR1 LNHNV, CDR2 YYDKDF (reference sequence). The CDR3: CATNDRDNEQFF. The CDR3 DNA is TGTGCCACCAATGACCGCGACAATGAGCAGTTCTTC.

V is TRBV12-3 or TRBV12-4 and J is TRBJ2-3, with D perhaps matching TRBD2 (6 bases). V was clipped by 3 bases and J by 2 bases, with 9 bases between them. The CDR3 contains 14 residues. The chain's CDR3 is CASSFRTITDTQYF. The CDR3 DNA reads as TGTGCCAGCAGTTTCCGGACTATCACAGATACGCAGTATTTT.

This chain links TRBV7-6 with TRBJ2-3, with TRBD1 identical over 7 bases. This CDR3 contains 17 residues. Germline V lookup: CDR1 SGHVS, CDR2 FNYEAQ. V gave up 3 bases and J gave up 0 bases; unmatched junction bases: 9. The CDR3 DNA follows: TGTGCCAGCAGCTTGTCTGCAGGACAGGCTAGCACAGATACGCAGTATTTT. Translation: CASSLSAGQASTDTQYF.

V gene TRBV9 combines with J gene TRBJ1-2; 7 bases agree with TRBD1. V gave up 4 bases and J gave up 3 bases; unmatched junction bases: 9. The CDR3 runs to 15 residues. CDR1 is SGDLS, CDR2 YYNGEE, per germline. Written as DNA, the CDR3 is TGTGCCAGCAGCAGTCGACAGGGTCCAGACTATGGCTACACCTTC. Translated, it gives CASSSRQGPDYGYTF.

This clonotype appeared a single time. The chain recombines TRBV20-1 with TRBJ2-6; 10 positions agree with TRBD1. Trimming at V came to 4 bases and at J to 3 bases, leaving 6 bases not matched to a gene. The germline V gene has CDR1 DFQATT and CDR2 SNEGSKA (reference sequence). The CDR3 has 16 amino acids. The CDR3 DNA is TGCAGTGCTACTGGGACAGGGGTCGGTGGGGCCAACGTCCTGACTTTC. It encodes CSATGTGVGGANVLTF.

This clonotype was recorded a few times. This sequence joins TRBV6-1 and TRBJ1-5, with D possibly TRBD1 on 6 matching bases. Trimming left V 4 bases short and J 4 bases short, with 20 bases between. This CDR3 is built from 17 residues. Germline V gives CDR1 MNHNS, CDR2 SASEGT. The CDR3 nucleotides read TGTGCCAGCAGTGTCCGTCAATGGGACATAGAGAATCAGCCCCAGCATTTT. Its translation: CASSVRQWDIENQPQHF.

V is TRBV5-1 and J is TRBJ2-3, with 7 bases aligning to TRBD1. Trimming took 7 bases from V and 1 from J; bases not matched to a gene: 3. Germline CDR1 SGHRS, CDR2 YFSETQ. CDR3 length equals 13 residues. The CDR3 region is CASRQGRTDTQYF. In DNA, the CDR3 is TGCGCCAGCCGACAGGGACGCACAGATACGCAGTATTTT.

V gene TRBV24-1 combines with J gene TRBJ2-3; the D gene is possibly TRBD1 (6 bases). V lost 4 bases and J lost 3, with 13 bases in between. The CDR3 length is 15 residues. The germline CDR1 and CDR2 sequences are KGHDR and SFDVKD. The CDR3 protein is CATSDPPRGTDTQYF. The DNA for the CDR3 is TGTGCCACCAGTGACCCGCCCAGGGGAACAGATACGCAGTATTTT.

The rearrangement uses TRBV11-2 and TRBJ2-7, with a weak D call TRBD2 (6 bases). Germline CDR1 reads SGHAT; CDR2 reads FQNNGV. The V and J ends lost 5 bases and 4 bases respectively, with 21 bases between them. There are 16 residues in the CDR3. CDR3 sequence reads: CASSTRTGENMYEQYF. As DNA, the CDR3 is TGTGCCAGCAGCACCCGGACGGGGGAAAACATGTACGAGCAGTACTTC.

This clonotype was seen a single time. As DNA, the CDR3 is TGTGCCAGCAGTTTCCACCAGGGATATGAAGCTTTCTTT. This sequence encodes CASSFHQGYEAFF. J is TRBJ1-1 and V is TRBV12-3 or TRBV12-4; tentative D call: TRBD1 (5 bases). V lost 3 bases to trimming and J lost 7 bases, with 12 bases between them. The CDR3 spans 13 residues.

This chain uses TRBV5-1 with TRBJ2-4; 7 bases line up with TRBD1. Per the germline V gene, CDR1 is SGHRS and CDR2 is YFSETQ. J was trimmed by 8 bases and V by 0 bases; bases with no gene match: 5. The CDR3 has 14 amino acids. The CDR3 region is CASSLGQGVDIQYF. CDR3 DNA sequence: TGCGCCAGCAGCTTGGGCCAGGGGGTAGACATTCAGTACTTC. Using reference TRBV5-1 and TRBJ2-4 for the parts outside the CDR3, the full variable domain is KAGVTQTPRYLIKTRGQQVTLSCSPISGHRSVSWYQQTPGQGLQFLFEYFSETQRNKGNFPGRFSGRQFSNSRSEMNVSTLELGDSALYLCASSLGQGVDIQYFGAGTRLSVL.

V is TRBV24-1 and J is TRBJ2-1; the D is unclear. Trimming cost V 2 bases and J 7 bases, with 11 bases left between them. CDR1 is KGHDR and CDR2 is SFDVKD in the germline V gene. The CDR3 sequence is 14 residues long. CDR3 amino acids: CATSDSQRWNEQFF. The CDR3 DNA sequence: TGTGCCACCAGTGATTCACAACGTTGGAATGAGCAGTTCTTC.

The chain links TRBV5-8 to TRBJ1-4, with D perhaps matching TRBD1 (5 bases). V lost 7 bases and J lost 3, with 13 bases in between. The germline gives CDR1 SGHTS, CDR2 YDEGEE. CDR3 length equals 14 residues. DNA for the CDR3: TGTGCCAGCGTGACAGTCAAGGCTAATGAAAAACTGTTTTTT. Translation gives CASVTVKANEKLFF.

This chain joins TRBV4-3 and TRBJ1-1, with D uncertain. In germline, CDR1 is LGHNA, CDR2 YSLEER. The CDR3 consists of 17 residues. V lost 0 bases and J 0 bases, leaving 14 bases between the germline ends. The CDR3: CASSQDLFVNLNTEAFF. The CDR3 bases are TGCGCCAGCAGCCAAGACCTTTTCGTGAACCTGAACACTGAAGCTTTCTTT.

The chain has TRBV27 and TRBJ2-7; TRBD1 is a possible D gene (5 bases). The CDR3 runs to 14 residues. Trimming cost V 3 bases and J 5 bases, with 14 bases left between them. The germline CDR1 and CDR2 sequences are MNHEY and SMNVEV (reference sequence). CDR3 bases: TGTGCCAGCAGTTTGTCACAGGTTTCCCACGAGCAGTACTTC. Translating it yields CASSLSQVSHEQYF.

This clonotype was seen just once. This chain joins TRBV4-3 and TRBJ2-6; possible D gene TRBD1, 5 bases. CDR3 length equals 17 residues. Trimming stripped 0 bases from V and 2 bases from J, with 11 bases between. Germline V gene data show CDR1 as LGHNA and CDR2 as YSLEER. CDR3 in amino acids: CASSQDSRGPGANVLTF. The CDR3 DNA reads TGCGCCAGCAGCCAAGATTCAAGGGGCCCTGGGGCCAACGTCCTGACTTTC.

The rearrangement uses TRBV4-1 and TRBJ2-1; D may correspond to TRBD1 or TRBD2 (5 bases each). CDR1 is MGHRA, CDR2 YSYEKL, per germline. The CDR3 is 13 amino acids. The CDR3 reads CSTRGQGHNEQFF. CDR3 nucleotides: TGCTCCACCCGAGGGCAGGGCCACAATGAGCAGTTCTTC.

The V gene is TRBV7-2, the J gene TRBJ2-1, with D possibly being TRBD1 (6 bases). CDR3 length: 14 residues. Trimming took 0 bases from V and 7 from J, leaving 10 bases between them. Germline assignment: CDR1 SGHTA and CDR2 FQGNSA. CDR3 in DNA: TGTGCCAGCAGCTTAGCGCAGGGGATGAATGAGCAGTTCTTC. Translation gives CASSLAQGMNEQFF.

This rearrangement joins TRBV7-9 to TRBJ1-1; D is unresolved. Germline V gene sequence: CDR1 SEHNR, CDR2 FQNEAQ (reference sequence). Trimming shortened V by 5 bases and J by 3 bases, and 10 bases separated the two germline ends. This CDR3 is 13 amino acids long. The CDR3 is CASSLPGHTEAFF. The CDR3 region has the DNA TGTGCCAGCAGCCTACCCGGGCACACTGAAGCTTTCTTT.

The chain joins TRBV30 to TRBJ2-7, with a tentative D call TRBD1 (6 bases). Trimming shortened V by 5 bases and J by 6 bases, and 11 bases separated the two germline ends. The CDR3 covers 11 residues. CDR1 and CDR2 (germline): GTSNPN, SVGIG (reference sequence). The CDR3 is CAWGPGAEQYF. The CDR3 DNA follows: TGTGCCTGGGGACCAGGGGCCGAGCAGTACTTC.

The genes are TRBV24-1 and TRBJ2-3; D gene unclear. Germline CDR1 reads KGHDR; CDR2 reads SFDVKD. CDR3 length: 17 residues. V lost 1 base to trimming and J lost 4 bases, with 17 bases between them. The CDR3 protein is CATSDLGWLGGSDTQYF. In nucleotides, the CDR3 is TGTGCCACCAGTGATTTAGGATGGCTCGGCGGCTCAGATACGCAGTATTTT.

The rearrangement links TRBV9 to TRBJ2-7, with D perhaps assigned TRBD1 or TRBD2 (7 bases each). The V gene's germline CDR1 is SGDLS and CDR2 YYNGEE. The CDR3 has 15 amino acids. With 4 bases removed from V and 7 bases from J, the gap between germline ends came to 21 bases. Here the CDR3 DNA reads TGTGCCAGCAGCTCAGGGGGGGACAACTCTTGGGAGCAGTACTTC. Its protein product is CASSSGGDNSWEQYF.

The chain uses TRBV28 and TRBJ2-7; TRBD1 matches 9 bases. This CDR3 has 15 amino acids. The germline gives CDR1 MDHEN, CDR2 SYDVKM. V trimming: 6 bases; J trimming: 5 bases; junction bases outside the gene matches: 11. The CDR3 protein is CASRLPGQGVHEQYF. The CDR3 DNA follows: TGTGCCAGCAGGTTACCGGGACAGGGCGTACACGAGCAGTACTTC. Drawing the rest from reference TRBV28 and TRBJ2-7, the complete variable domain is DVKVTQSSRYLVKRTGEKVFLECVQDMDHENMFWYRQDPGLGLRLIYFSYDVKMKEKGDIPEGYSVSREKKERFSLILESASTNQTSMYLCASRLPGQGVHEQYFGPGTRLTVT.